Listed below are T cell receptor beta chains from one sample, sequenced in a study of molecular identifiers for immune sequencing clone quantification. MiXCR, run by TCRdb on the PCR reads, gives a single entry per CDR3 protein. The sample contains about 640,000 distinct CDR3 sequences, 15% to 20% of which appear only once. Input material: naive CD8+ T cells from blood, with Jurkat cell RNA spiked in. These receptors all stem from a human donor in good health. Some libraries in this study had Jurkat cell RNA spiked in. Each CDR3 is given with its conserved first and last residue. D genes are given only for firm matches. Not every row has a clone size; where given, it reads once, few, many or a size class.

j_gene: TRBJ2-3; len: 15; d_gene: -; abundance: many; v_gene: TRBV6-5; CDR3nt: TGTGCCAGCAGATTATGGCAGGGGTTTACAGATACGCAGTATTTT; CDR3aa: CASRLWQGFTDTQYF
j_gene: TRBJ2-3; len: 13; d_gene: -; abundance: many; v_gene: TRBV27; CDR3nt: TGTGCCAGCAAGTTAGCGGGCACAGATACGCAGTATTTT; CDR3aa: CASKLAGTDTQYF
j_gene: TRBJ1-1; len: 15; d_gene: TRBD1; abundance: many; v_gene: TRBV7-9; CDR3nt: TGTGCCAGCAGCTGGGGACAGGGACGTTGGACTGAAGCTTTCTTT; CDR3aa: CASSWGQGRWTEAFF
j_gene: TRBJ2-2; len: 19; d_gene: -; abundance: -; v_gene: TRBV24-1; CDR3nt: TGTGCCACCAGTGATCATACACTTACGGGACCCGGGGGCACCGGGGAGCTGTTTTTT; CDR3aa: CATSDHTLTGPGGTGELFF
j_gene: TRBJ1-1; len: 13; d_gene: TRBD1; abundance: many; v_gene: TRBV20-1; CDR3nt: TGCAGTGCTCCGGGACAGGGGAAAACTGAAGCTTTCTTT; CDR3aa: CSAPGQGKTEAFF
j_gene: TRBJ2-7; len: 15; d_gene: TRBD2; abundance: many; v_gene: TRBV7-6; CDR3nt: TGTGCCAGCAGCTCCGGGGCGGGAGCTGGTTACGAGCAGTACTTC; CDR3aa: CASSSGAGAGYEQYF
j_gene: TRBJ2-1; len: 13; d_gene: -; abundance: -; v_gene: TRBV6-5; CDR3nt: TGTGCCAGCAGTTACTCCCAATCCAATGAGCAGTTCTTC; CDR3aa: CASSYSQSNEQFF
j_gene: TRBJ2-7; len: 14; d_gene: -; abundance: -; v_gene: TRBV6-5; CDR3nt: TGTGCCAGCAGTTACTCCGGGATTCGAGATGAGCAGTACTTC; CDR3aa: CASSYSGIRDEQYF
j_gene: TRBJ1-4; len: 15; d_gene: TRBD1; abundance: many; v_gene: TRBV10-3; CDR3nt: TGTGCCAGGTCCCGACAGGGCTACCGTAATGAAAAACTGTTTTTT; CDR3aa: CARSRQGYRNEKLFF
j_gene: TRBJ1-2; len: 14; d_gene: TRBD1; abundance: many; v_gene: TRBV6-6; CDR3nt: TGTGCCAGCAGCCCTTGGCAGGGGGCGTCCGGCTACACCTTC; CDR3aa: CASSPWQGASGYTF
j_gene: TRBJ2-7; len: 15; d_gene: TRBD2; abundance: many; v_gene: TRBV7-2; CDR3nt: TGTGCCAGCAGCTTAGAAGGCGGGAGGCCCTACGAGCAGTACTTC; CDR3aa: CASSLEGGRPYEQYF
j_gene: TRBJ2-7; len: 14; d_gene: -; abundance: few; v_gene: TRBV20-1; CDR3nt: TGCAGTGCTGTACCTTGGCAGGAGACCTACGAGCAGTACTTC; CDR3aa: CSAVPWQETYEQYF
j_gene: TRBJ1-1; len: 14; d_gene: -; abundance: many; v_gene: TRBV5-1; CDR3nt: TGCGCCAGCAGCTTGGGAGTCAGGAACACTGAAGCTTTCTTT; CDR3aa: CASSLGVRNTEAFF
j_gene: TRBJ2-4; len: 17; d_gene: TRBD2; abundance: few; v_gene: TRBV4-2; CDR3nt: TGTGCCAGCAGCCACGAGGTCAGCGGGAGAGTCCTTGACATTCAGTACTTC; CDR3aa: CASSHEVSGRVLDIQYF
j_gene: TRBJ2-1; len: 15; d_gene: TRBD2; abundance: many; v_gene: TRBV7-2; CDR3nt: TGTGCCAGCAGCCCTTCAGCGGGGAAGGGCAATGAGCAGTTCTTC; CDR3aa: CASSPSAGKGNEQFF
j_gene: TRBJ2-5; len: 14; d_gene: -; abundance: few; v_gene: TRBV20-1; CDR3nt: TGCAGTGCTCACCGCGAGTCCCCGGGAGAGACCCAGTACTTC; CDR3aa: CSAHRESPGETQYF
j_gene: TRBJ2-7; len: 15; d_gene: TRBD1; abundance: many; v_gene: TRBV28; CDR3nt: TGTGCCAGCAGTTTATTTTCACAGGGGGCCTACGAGCAGTACTTC; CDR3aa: CASSLFSQGAYEQYF
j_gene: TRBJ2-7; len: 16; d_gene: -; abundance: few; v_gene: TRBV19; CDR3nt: TGTGCCAGTAGTATAGATATTGGCGGAGTAACATACGAGCAGTACTTC; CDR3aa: CASSIDIGGVTYEQYF
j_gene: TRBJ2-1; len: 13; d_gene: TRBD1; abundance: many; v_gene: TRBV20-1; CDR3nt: TGCAGTGCTAGGGACAGGGGGTACAATGAGCAGTTCTTC; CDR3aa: CSARDRGYNEQFF
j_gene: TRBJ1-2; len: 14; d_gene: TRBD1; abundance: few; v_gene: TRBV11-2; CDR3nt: TGTGCCAGCAGCCCTTCATTAGTACAGGGGAGCTACACCTTC; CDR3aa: CASSPSLVQGSYTF
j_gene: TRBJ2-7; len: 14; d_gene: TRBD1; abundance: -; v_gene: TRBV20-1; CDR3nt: TGCAGTGCACCCGACAGGGGAGCTTTCTACGAGCAGTACTTC; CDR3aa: CSAPDRGAFYEQYF
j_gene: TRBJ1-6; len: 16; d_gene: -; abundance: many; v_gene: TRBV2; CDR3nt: TGTGCCAGCAGTGAATATAAGACAGCTTCCAATTCACCCCTCCACTTT; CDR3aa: CASSEYKTASNSPLHF
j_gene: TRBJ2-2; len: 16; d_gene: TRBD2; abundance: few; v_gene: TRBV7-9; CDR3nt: TGTGCCAGCAGGGAACTAGCGGGATTCCACACCGGGGAGCTGTTTTTT; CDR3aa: CASRELAGFHTGELFF
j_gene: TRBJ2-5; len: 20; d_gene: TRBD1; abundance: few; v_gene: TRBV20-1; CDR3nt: TGCAGTGCCCCGGACAGGGGCACACACGTAGTCTTCGTCAGGCAGGAGACCCAGTACTTC; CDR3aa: CSAPDRGTHVVFVRQETQYF
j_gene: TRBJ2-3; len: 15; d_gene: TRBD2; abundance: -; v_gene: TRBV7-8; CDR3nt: TGTGCCAGCAGCGCGTCACGGGGGGGCACAGATACGCAGTATTTT; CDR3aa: CASSASRGGTDTQYF
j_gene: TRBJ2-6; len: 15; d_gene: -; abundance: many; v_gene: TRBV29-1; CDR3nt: TGCAGCGTTGAAGGGCTGGAGTCTGGGGCCAACGTCCTGACTTTC; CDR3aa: CSVEGLESGANVLTF
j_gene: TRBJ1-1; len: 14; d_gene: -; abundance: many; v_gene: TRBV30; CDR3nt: TGTGCCTGGAGTGTCTCCGGCCTGGGTCCTGAAGCTTTCTTT; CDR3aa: CAWSVSGLGPEAFF
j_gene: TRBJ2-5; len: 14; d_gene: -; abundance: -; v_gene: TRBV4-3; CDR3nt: TGCGCCAGCAGCCAAGATTTGACAGAAGAGGCCCAGTACTTC; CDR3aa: CASSQDLTEEAQYF